Below are 26 T cell receptor beta chains sequenced from a single sample in a study of T cells expressing NK-cell markers. TCRdb re-called the 5' RACE reads; one entry per CDR3 protein, DNA not given. Recorded for this sample: about 390,000 distinct CDR3 sequences. The sequencing sample was made of blood T cells: a sorted CD56 or NKG2C T cell subset, CD4+ or CD8+ T cells, or bulk PBMC T cells (not recorded which). These receptors were collected from a woman aged 50 to 65 in good health.

V is TRBV29-1 and J is TRBJ2-5; without DNA, the TCRdb call of TRBD2 cannot be checked. Germline loops: CDR1 SQVTM, CDR2 ANQGSEA. The CDR3 totals 14 residues. The CDR3 reads CSVGTSGIPGTQYF.

The chain carries TRBV5-1 and TRBJ1-1; TCRdb lists TRBD1, though no DNA is available to test this call. Germline assignment: CDR1 SGHRS and CDR2 YFSETQ. This CDR3 contains 17 residues. The chain's CDR3 is CASSLEGTGGGNTEAFF.

The V call is TRBV29-1, the J call TRBJ1-1; the D call of TRBD1 rests on TCRdb alone, since no DNA is present to check it. This CDR3 spans 11 amino acids. The germline V gene encodes CDR1 SQVTM and CDR2 ANQGSEA. CDR3 in amino acids: CSVRGRTEAFF.

The chain has TRBV6-1 and TRBJ2-7; the D call from TCRdb, TRBD1, cannot be confirmed without DNA. Germline assignment: CDR1 MNHNS and CDR2 SASEGT. CDR3 length: 13 amino acids. CDR3 loop: CASSSRTVNEQYF.

This chain links TRBV10-3 with TRBJ2-3. CDR3 length equals 11 residues. Germline CDR1 is ENHRY and CDR2 is SYGVKD. CDR3 residues: CAIREADTQYF.

The rearrangement uses TRBV3-1 and TRBJ2-5; TCRdb returns TRBD1, unconfirmable since there is no DNA. Germline V gene sequence: CDR1 LGHDT, CDR2 YNNKEL (reference sequence). The CDR3 has 17 amino acids. CDR3 amino acids: CASSVPETLLGIGTQYF.

The genes are TRBV5-1 and TRBJ1-2; TCRdb returns TRBD1, unconfirmable since there is no DNA. In germline, CDR1 is SGHRS, CDR2 YFSETQ. The CDR3 runs 17 residues. The CDR3 loop is CASSLFNWQTGADGYTF.

The chain employs TRBV27 and TRBJ2-3. Germline lookup yields CDR1 MNHEY and CDR2 SMNVEV (reference sequence). The CDR3 covers 15 residues. The chain's CDR3 is CASSLGSISTDTQYF.

The chain links TRBV20-1 to TRBJ2-1; the TCRdb call, TRBD1, lacks DNA for checking. The CDR3 contains 11 residues. The V gene's germline CDR1 is DFQATT and CDR2 SNEGSKA (reference sequence). CDR3 protein: CSAPGTREQFF.

This chain joins TRBV3-1 and TRBJ2-2; lacking DNA, the TRBD2 call made by TCRdb goes unchecked. The CDR3 is made up of 15 amino acids. Looked up from germline, CDR1 is LGHDT and CDR2 is YNNKEL (reference sequence). The CDR3 is CASSQAGVRTGELFF.

The chain combines TRBV28 with TRBJ2-2; the D call of TRBD1 rests on TCRdb alone, since no DNA is present to check it. The CDR3 has 13 amino acids. Germline CDR1 reads MDHEN; CDR2 reads SYDVKM. CDR3 residues: CASSLSGVGELFF.

CDR3 sequence: CASRARFSGDTQYF. The V and J genes are TRBV6-1 and TRBJ2-3; the TRBD2 assignment by TCRdb is unverifiable without DNA. CDR1 MNHNS and CDR2 SASEGT come from the germline V gene. The CDR3 contains 14 residues.

The chain is built from TRBV12-3 or TRBV12-4 and TRBJ1-4; TCRdb's D call of TRBD1 is untestable without DNA. The CDR3 spans 13 residues. The CDR3 sequence is CASSFPGIGKLFF.

This sequence joins TRBV20-1 and TRBJ1-2; with no DNA, the TCRdb D assignment of TRBD1 cannot be verified. The germline V gene encodes CDR1 DFQATT and CDR2 SNEGSKA (reference sequence). The CDR3 runs to 14 residues. CDR3 sequence reads: CSARVEGARYGYTF.

The chain carries TRBV3-1 and TRBJ2-3; TCRdb's D gene call, TRBD2, goes unchecked for lack of DNA. Germline CDR1 is LGHDT and CDR2 is YNNKEL (reference sequence). This CDR3 region has 15 residues. CDR3 residues: CASSQSSGALYTQYF.

The chain joins TRBV5-1 to TRBJ1-6. The germline V gene encodes CDR1 SGHRS and CDR2 YFSETQ. This CDR3 spans 16 amino acids. The CDR3 reads CASSLVAGRGYSPLHF. Filled out from reference TRBV5-1 and TRBJ1-6, the complete variable domain reads KAGVTQTPRYLIKTRGQQVTLSCSPISGHRSVSWYQQTPGQGLQFLFEYFSETQRNKGNFPGRFSGRQFSNSRSEMNVSTLELGDSALYLCASSLVAGRGYSPLHFGNGTRLTVT.

The genes are TRBV5-1 and TRBJ2-1. CDR1 and CDR2 (germline): SGHRS, YFSETQ. This CDR3 spans 14 amino acids. This CDR3 is CASTVTGSYNEQFF.

CDR3: CASSVEAGISYEQYF. This chain connects TRBV9 to TRBJ2-7; there is no DNA to check the TCRdb D call of TRBD2. This CDR3 is built from 15 residues. The V gene's germline CDR1 is SGDLS and CDR2 YYNGEE.

The chain carries TRBV5-4 and TRBJ2-1. From germline, CDR1 is SGHNT and CDR2 YYREEE (reference sequence). The CDR3 is 12 residues long. CDR3 in amino acids: CASSWEIDEQFF.

The chain couples TRBV20-1 to TRBJ2-3; TCRdb lists TRBD2, though no DNA is available to test this call. CDR1 is DFQATT, CDR2 SNEGSKA, per germline (reference sequence). CDR3 length: 16 amino acids. CDR3: CSATDGASGSLDTQYF.

The chain combines TRBV6-1 with TRBJ2-6; TCRdb's D call of TRBD1 is untestable without DNA. CDR3 length: 17 amino acids. Germline V gene data show CDR1 as MNHNS and CDR2 as SASEGT. CDR3 in amino acids: CASSEMDSRSGANVLTF.

The genes are TRBV15 and TRBJ2-6; TCRdb returns TRBD2, unconfirmable since there is no DNA. Germline V gene sequence: CDR1 LNHNV, CDR2 YYDKDF (reference sequence). The CDR3 is 12 residues long. CDR3: CATTPGANVLTF.

The chain combines TRBV27 with TRBJ2-6; the D call from TCRdb, TRBD2, cannot be confirmed without DNA. Looked up from germline, CDR1 is MNHEY and CDR2 is SMNVEV (reference sequence). The CDR3 runs 16 residues. CDR3 residues: CATGGLAVSGANVLTF.

The rearrangement links TRBV29-1 to TRBJ2-5; TCRdb designates TRBD1, a call that cannot be tested without DNA. The CDR3 is 14 amino acids. Looked up from germline, CDR1 is SQVTM and CDR2 is ANQGSEA. CDR3 sequence: CSVARDRTMETQYF.

The chain recombines TRBV25-1 with TRBJ2-7. The CDR3 sequence is 14 residues long. Germline V gene sequence: CDR1 MGHDK, CDR2 SYGVNS. The CDR3 sequence: CASSDPGGSYEQYF.

The J gene is TRBJ1-2, the V gene TRBV20-1; TCRdb picks TRBD1, but there is no DNA to check that call. Germline V gene sequence: CDR1 DFQATT, CDR2 SNEGSKA (reference sequence). This CDR3 is built from 14 residues. The CDR3 sequence is CSASPRQTIYGYTF.